The rows below give T cell receptor beta chains drawn from one sample of a study of blood T cell repertoires in COVID-19. Clones were sequenced by immunoSEQ multiplex PCR, and TCRdb holds only the in-frame ones, with some missing. The sample contains some 150,000 clones, 80% to 90% of which appear only once. What was sequenced was peripheral blood. The receptors derive from a woman aged 45 to 65 in a cohort sampled during active or convalescent COVID-19. CDR3s include the opening cysteine and the closing phenylalanine or tryptophan. Fields, in order: CDR3 length, J gene, V gene, CDR3 protein.

len: 14
j_gene: TRBJ1-2
v_gene: TRBV19
CDR3aa: CASSIGTGIYGYTF

len: 13
j_gene: TRBJ1-2
v_gene: TRBV11-3
CDR3aa: CASSLRGGYGYTF

len: 12
j_gene: TRBJ1-3
v_gene: TRBV10-3
CDR3aa: CAISDPGNTIYF

len: 14
j_gene: TRBJ2-1
v_gene: TRBV4-2
CDR3aa: CASSYGGAGDEQFF

len: 12
j_gene: TRBJ1-1
v_gene: TRBV6-5
CDR3aa: CASTSTGLGAFF

len: 14
j_gene: TRBJ1-2
v_gene: TRBV21-1
CDR3aa: CASSKEQGSYGYTF

len: 13
j_gene: TRBJ1-1
v_gene: TRBV7-9
CDR3aa: CASSSQMVTEAFF

len: 15
j_gene: TRBJ2-1
v_gene: TRBV7-2
CDR3aa: CASSLSHGILGEQFF

len: 14
j_gene: TRBJ2-7
v_gene: TRBV27
CDR3aa: CASTDRVLPYEQYF

len: 13
j_gene: TRBJ1-1
v_gene: TRBV7-3
CDR3aa: CASSLSQNTEAFF

len: 14
j_gene: TRBJ1-1
v_gene: TRBV5-1
CDR3aa: CASRAREMNTEAFF

len: 14
j_gene: TRBJ2-7
v_gene: TRBV7-3
CDR3aa: CASSLTGGGYEQYF

len: 12
j_gene: TRBJ2-2
v_gene: TRBV3-1/TRBV3-2
CDR3aa: CATTGAPGELFF